Below, 28 T cell receptor beta chains from the same sample are listed, as sequenced in a study of OX40 agonist ivuxolimab in advanced cancers. Library preparation employed the immunoSEQ multiplex PCR assay. TCRdb obtained this table from immuneACCESS and retained in-frame rearrangements with V and J assigned. These tables miss some clones; where compared with another copy, unresolved V genes account for less than half of the shortfall, and the remainder is unexplained. Within this sample are around 30,000 clones, with approximately 90% of them counted one time only. 36% of the sample is held by the ten biggest clonotypes. Sequencing was performed on CD4+ or CD8+ T cells sorted from blood, taken in a trial of the OX40 agonist ivuxolimab. The receptor source for this set is an adult with an advanced solid tumor such as melanoma, head and neck, liver or kidney cancer.

This chain uses TRBV19 with TRBJ1-1; D is uncertain. CDR1 and CDR2 from the germline V gene are LNHDA and SQIVND (reference sequence). V gave up 3 bases and J gave up 4 bases, with 15 bases separating them. The CDR3 has 15 amino acids. CDR3 region: CASSIYAQSSTEAFF. For the CDR3, the DNA is TGTGCCAGTAGTATTTATGCACAGTCTAGCACTGAAGCTTTCTTT.

The chain carries TRBV6-1 and TRBJ1-1; TRBD1 is a possible D gene (5 bases). The V and J ends lost 7 bases and 6 bases respectively, with 15 bases between them. The CDR3 has 13 amino acids. Germline V gives CDR1 MNHNS, CDR2 SASEGT. CDR3 protein: CASTLQGFPEAFF. The CDR3 DNA is TGTGCCAGCACCCTTCAGGGATTTCCTGAAGCTTTCTTT.

J is TRBJ2-5 and V is TRBV2; the match to TRBD2 covers 9 bases. The CDR3 spans 17 residues. The germline V gene encodes CDR1 SNHLY and CDR2 FYNNEI. Trimming cost V 4 bases and J 5 bases; bases outside gene matches: 14. The CDR3, as DNA: TGTGCCAGCAGTGTCATGGTAGCGGGGGCCGGTTGGGAGACCCAGTACTTC. Translation gives CASSVMVAGAGWETQYF.

The CDR3 here is CASSQEEVGTSGGETQYF. The CDR3 DNA sequence: TGTGCCAGCAGCCAAGAAGAGGTTGGGACTAGCGGGGGTGAGACCCAGTACTTC. The V and J genes are TRBV4-2 and TRBJ2-5; 14 bases match TRBD2. Trimming removed 0 bases from V and 5 bases from J; junction bases left unmatched: 8. The CDR3 is 18 amino acids. Germline CDR1 and CDR2: LGHNA and YNFKEQ.

This chain links TRBV7-8 with TRBJ1-1; tentative D call: TRBD1 (5 bases). The CDR3 contains 14 residues. Germline-derived CDR1 and CDR2 are SGHVS and FQNEAQ. The V gene lost 2 bases and the J gene lost 0 bases, with 7 bases spanning the gap. The CDR3 here is CASSLRGMNTEAFF. The DNA for the CDR3 is TGTGCCAGCAGCTTAAGGGGTATGAACACTGAAGCTTTCTTT.

Here the CDR3 DNA reads TGTGCCAGCAGCCCCTACGGGTCCGGATACGAGCAGTACTTC. Amino acid sequence: CASSPYGSGYEQYF. This chain uses TRBV11-2 with TRBJ2-7, with D unclear. Germline V gene sequence: CDR1 SGHAT, CDR2 FQNNGV. The CDR3 extends over 14 amino acids. V lost 5 bases, J lost 4 bases, and 15 bases lay in between.

This sequence joins TRBV19 and TRBJ2-3, with 7 bases lining up with TRBD2. Germline CDR1 reads LNHDA; CDR2 reads SQIVND (reference sequence). This CDR3 has 16 amino acids. J lost 6 bases, V lost 1 base, and 10 bases had no gene match. The DNA of the CDR3 is TGTGCCAGTAGTATAGTTGGCGGGGGAGTATTCGATACGCAGTATTTT. Translated: CASSIVGGGVFDTQYF.

J is TRBJ1-5 and V is TRBV9, with D possibly matching TRBD1 (6 bases). This CDR3 contains 15 residues. Germline CDR1 reads SGDLS; CDR2 reads YYNGEE. V was cut by 3 bases and J by 1 base, with 11 bases left in between. In DNA form, the CDR3 reads TGTGCCAGCAGCGACACAGGGATGAGCAATCAGCCCCAGCATTTT. Translation: CASSDTGMSNQPQHF.

V and J are TRBV27 and TRBJ2-7, with D possibly matching TRBD1 (6 bases). From germline, CDR1 is MNHEY and CDR2 SMNVEV (reference sequence). The V gene lost 5 bases and the J gene lost 3 bases, with 14 bases spanning the gap. This CDR3 is 14 amino acids long. The CDR3 bases are TGTGCCAGCAGTATTCTAGGGGGAGACTACGAGCAGTACTTC. It codes for CASSILGGDYEQYF.

V usage is TRBV10-2 and J usage is TRBJ2-2; perhaps TRBD1 as D (5 bases). Germline V gene lookup returns CDR1 WSHSY and CDR2 SAAADI. The V end lost 7 bases, the J end lost 3 bases, and 9 bases lay between the germline ends. CDR3 size: 13 residues. The CDR3 here is CASTGLDTGELFF. The DNA of the CDR3 is TGCGCCAGCACAGGGTTGGACACCGGGGAGCTGTTTTTT.

The sample holds one count of this clone. The genes are TRBV27 and TRBJ2-4; D gene uncertain. Trimming shortened V by 3 bases and J by 8 bases, and 8 bases separated the two germline ends. The CDR3 is 12 amino acids. CDR1 and CDR2 (germline): MNHEY, SMNVEV (reference sequence). CDR3 DNA sequence: TGTGCCAGCAGTTTCACGAACGACATTCAGTACTTC. As protein: CASSFTNDIQYF.

V and J are TRBV5-1 and TRBJ2-7; D assignment may be TRBD1 or TRBD2 (5 bases each). In germline, CDR1 is SGHRS, CDR2 YFSETQ. Trimming took off 0 bases at V and 2 bases at J, with 15 bases between the two ends. CDR3 length equals 16 residues. In DNA, the CDR3 is TGCGCCAGCAGCTTGGATGAGTCAGGGACGACCTACGAGCAGTACTTC. This sequence encodes CASSLDESGTTYEQYF.

V is TRBV10-3 and J is TRBJ1-2; no clear D. The V gene lost 2 bases and the J gene lost 7 bases, with 5 bases spanning the gap. CDR3 length equals 11 residues. Germline loops: CDR1 ENHRY, CDR2 SYGVKD. As DNA, the CDR3 is TGTGCCATCAGTGAGGGTGGTGGCTACACCTTC. Translating gives CAISEGGGYTF.

V gene TRBV4-1 combines with J gene TRBJ2-5; maybe TRBD1 (5 bases). The ends were cut back, 0 bases at V and 5 bases at J, with 10 bases in the middle. The CDR3 sequence is 14 residues long. Germline CDR1 MGHRA, CDR2 YSYEKL. The CDR3 DNA reads as TGCGCCAGCAGCCAAGACCCAGGGTGGGAGACCCAGTACTTC. It translates to CASSQDPGWETQYF.

The chain couples TRBV11-3 to TRBJ2-7; D unclear. Trimming removed 1 base at V and 0 bases at J, with 4 bases between. Germline V gene data show CDR1 as SGHNT and CDR2 as YENEEA. The CDR3 is made up of 13 amino acids. The CDR3 DNA sequence: TGTGCCAGCAGCTTAGGATACTCCTACGAGCAGTACTTC. This gives the protein CASSLGYSYEQYF.

The genes are TRBV30 and TRBJ2-7; possibly TRBD1 for D (5 bases). The CDR3 runs 15 residues. The germline gives CDR1 GTSNPN, CDR2 SVGIG (reference sequence). V was shortened by 3 bases and J by 1 base, with 16 bases between the two germline ends. The CDR3 coding sequence is TGTGCCTGGAGCTATGTGGCAGGGCCTTCCTACGAGCAGTACTTC. Its translation is CAWSYVAGPSYEQYF. Filled out from reference TRBV30 and TRBJ2-7, the complete variable domain reads SQTIHQWPATLVQPVGSPLSLECTVEGTSNPNLYWYRQAAGRGLQLLFYSVGIGQISSEVPQNLSASRPQDRQFILSSKKLLLSDSGFYLCAWSYVAGPSYEQYFGPGTRLTVT.

The table lists this clone with a count of one. The chain recombines TRBV19 with TRBJ2-3, with 9 bases fitting TRBD1. The CDR3 is made up of 13 amino acids. Germline lookup yields CDR1 LNHDA and CDR2 SQIVND (reference sequence). Germline trimming cut 7 bases from V and 6 bases from J; bases unmatched to any gene: 5. The CDR3 loop is CASTSGTGDTQYF. In DNA, the CDR3 is TGTGCCAGTACTTCCGGGACAGGGGATACGCAGTATTTT.

This chain links TRBV4-1 with TRBJ1-1; TRBD1 agrees at 10 bases. With 0 bases clipped from V and 11 bases from J, the junction kept 12 bases outside the gene matches. CDR3 length: 16 amino acids. CDR1 MGHRA and CDR2 YSYEKL come from the germline V gene. CDR3 loop: CASSQDRGTGDVGAFF. The CDR3, as DNA: TGCGCCAGCAGCCAAGATAGGGGGACAGGGGATGTTGGGGCTTTCTTT.

DNA of the CDR3: TGTGCCAGTAGTATAGGAGACCCCGCGGAGCAGTACTTC. Translating gives CASSIGDPAEQYF. This chain uses TRBV19 with TRBJ2-7; D gene ambiguous. The CDR3 consists of 13 residues. V lost 1 base and J 7 bases, leaving 11 bases between the germline ends. Germline CDR1 and CDR2: LNHDA and SQIVND (reference sequence). The variable domain in full, completed from reference TRBV19 and TRBJ2-7, reads DGGITQSPKYLFRKEGQNVTLSCEQNLNHDAMYWYRQDPGQGLRLIYYSQIVNDFQKGDIAEGYSVSREKKESFPLTVTSAQKNPTAFYLCASSIGDPAEQYFGPGTRLTVT.

The V gene is TRBV7-9, the J gene TRBJ2-2; D is undetermined. CDR1 is SEHNR and CDR2 is FQNEAQ in the germline V gene (reference sequence). Deletions cut 5 bases from V and 4 bases from J, with 8 bases between. This CDR3 is built from 13 residues. DNA for the CDR3: TGTGCCAGCAGCCAAGGAACCACCGGGGAGCTGTTTTTT. The encoded protein is CASSQGTTGELFF.

The rearrangement links TRBV19 to TRBJ1-1, with TRBD1 matching over 9 bases. CDR3 length: 17 residues. V lost 1 base to trimming and J lost 1 base; unmatched junction nucleotides: 7. Germline CDR1 is LNHDA and CDR2 is SQIVND (reference sequence). CDR3 DNA sequence: TGTGCCAGTAGTATAGTTTGGCGGACAGGGGCGAACACTGAAGCTTTCTTT. This gives the protein CASSIVWRTGANTEAFF.

The chain has TRBV7-6 and TRBJ2-6; 7 positions agree with TRBD1. V lost 5 bases and J lost 2; bases outside the gene matches: 6. CDR3 length equals 16 residues. Germline assignment: CDR1 SGHVS and CDR2 FNYEAQ. CDR3 loop: CASSARQGPGANVLTF. The CDR3 nucleotides are TGTGCCAGCAGCGCACGACAGGGACCTGGGGCCAACGTCCTGACTTTC.

This chain connects TRBV7-9 to TRBJ2-3, with D maybe TRBD2 (7 bases). Germline loops: CDR1 SEHNR, CDR2 FQNEAQ (reference sequence). The CDR3 totals 15 residues. The V end lost 0 bases, the J end lost 2 bases, and 9 bases lay between the germline ends. The chain's CDR3 is CASSLAGGPTDTQYF. Here the CDR3 DNA reads TGTGCCAGCAGCTTAGCGGGGGGGCCCACAGATACGCAGTATTTT.

The V call is TRBV19, the J call TRBJ2-1, with TRBD2 as a possible D gene (6 bases). CDR1 is LNHDA, CDR2 SQIVND, per germline (reference sequence). V was cut by 5 bases and J by 1 base, with 9 bases left in between. This CDR3 has 14 amino acids. The CDR3 coding sequence is TGTGCCAGTAGTCCGAGCGGGTCCTACAATGAGCAGTTCTTC. Translating gives CASSPSGSYNEQFF.

This clone appeared once. This sequence joins TRBV6-4 and TRBJ2-1; no clear D. V was clipped by 5 bases and J by 2 bases, with 13 bases between them. This CDR3 contains 15 residues. Germline V lookup: CDR1 MRHNA, CDR2 SNTAGT. DNA for the CDR3: TGTGCCAGCAGTCTCATCGGAACCACCTACAATGAGCAGTTCTTC. It encodes CASSLIGTTYNEQFF.

V gene TRBV6-5 combines with J gene TRBJ2-7; no reliable D call. This CDR3 has 14 residues. Germline loops: CDR1 MNHEY, CDR2 SVGAGI. V shed 2 bases and J shed 3 bases, with 11 bases lying between them. For the CDR3, the DNA is TGTGCCAGCAGTTACAGCCTGGGGATCTACGAGCAGTACTTC. As protein: CASSYSLGIYEQYF.

A note on this clone: A read error may explain this, as a much larger clone is one base away. This chain links TRBV27 with TRBJ1-1; D is unclear. Trimming pared 3 bases from V and 1 base from J, leaving 6 bases between. Germline V lookup: CDR1 MNHEY, CDR2 SMNVEV (reference sequence). The CDR3 contains 13 residues. The CDR3 DNA reads TGTGCCAGCAGTTTGGTGGGGAACACTGAAGCTTTCTTT. Protein product: CASSLVGNTEAFF.

This clone came up once. The chain employs TRBV5-6 and TRBJ2-2; D remains unclear. CDR1 and CDR2 from the germline V gene are SGHDT and YYEEEE. The CDR3 spans 13 residues. V was trimmed by 0 bases and J by 3 bases, leaving 3 bases between them. The CDR3 loop is CASSLGDTGELFF. The CDR3 coding sequence is TGTGCCAGCAGCTTGGGGGACACCGGGGAGCTGTTTTTT.